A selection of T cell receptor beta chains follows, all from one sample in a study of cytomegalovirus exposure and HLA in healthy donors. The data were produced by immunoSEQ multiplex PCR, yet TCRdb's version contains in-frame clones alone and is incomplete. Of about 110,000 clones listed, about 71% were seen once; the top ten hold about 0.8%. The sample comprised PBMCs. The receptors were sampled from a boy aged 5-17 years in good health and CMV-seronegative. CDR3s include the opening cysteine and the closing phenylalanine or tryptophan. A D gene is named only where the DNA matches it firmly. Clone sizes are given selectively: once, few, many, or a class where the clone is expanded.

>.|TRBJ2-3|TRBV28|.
TGTGCCAGCAGTCAACAGGGATTCCGAGATACGCAGTATTTT
CASSQQGFRDTQYF
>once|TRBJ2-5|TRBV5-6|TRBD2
TGTGCCAGCAGCTTGGGAACTAGCGGGGGGCATGAGACCCAGTACTTC
CASSLGTSGGHETQYF
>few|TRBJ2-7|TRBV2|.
TGTGCCAGCGGGACAAGGCCCTACGAGCAGTACTTC
CASGTRPYEQYF
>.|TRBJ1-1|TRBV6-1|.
TGTGCCAGCAGTGGGTACGCGGGGACTGAAGCTTTCTTT
CASSGYAGTEAFF
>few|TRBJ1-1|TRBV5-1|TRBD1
TGCGCCAGCAGCTTAACAGGGGTTCGAACTGAAGCTTTCTTT
CASSLTGVRTEAFF
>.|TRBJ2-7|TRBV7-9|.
TGTGCCAGCAGCCCCCCCGCTACTTACGAGCAGTACTTC
CASSPPATYEQYF
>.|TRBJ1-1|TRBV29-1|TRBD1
TGCAGCGTGCTGACAGGGGGCGGGACTGAAGCTTTCTTT
CSVLTGGGTEAFF
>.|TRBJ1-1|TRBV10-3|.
TGTGCCATCAGTGAGTCAGGGGTAGCGGCCAATGAAGCTTTCTTT
CAISESGVAANEAFF
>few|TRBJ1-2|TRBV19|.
TGTGCCAGTAGTTCCGGGACTGCTAACTATGGCTACACCTTC
CASSSGTANYGYTF
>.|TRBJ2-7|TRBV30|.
TGTGCCTGGAGTGTAATCGGGGGAACAGACGAGCAGTACTTC
CAWSVIGGTDEQYF
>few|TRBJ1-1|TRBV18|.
TGTGCCAGCTCCACCGAAACAGGGAACACTGAAGCTTTCTTT
CASSTETGNTEAFF
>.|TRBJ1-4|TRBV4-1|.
TGCGCCAGCAGCCAATCAGGGTCGGAAAAACTGTTTTTT
CASSQSGSEKLFF
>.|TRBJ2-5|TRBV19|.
TGTGCCAGTAGTATCGCCTTTTCACAGGGGAGGGAGACCCAGTACTTC
CASSIAFSQGRETQYF
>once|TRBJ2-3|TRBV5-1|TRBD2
TGCGCCAGCAGCTTGGGACTAGCGGGAGGTAGGACAGATACGCAGTATTTT
CASSLGLAGGRTDTQYF
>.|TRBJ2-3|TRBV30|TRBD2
TGTGCCCAACACCCCGGCAGTGGGGGGGGAGATACGCAGTATTTT
CAQHPGSGGGDTQYF
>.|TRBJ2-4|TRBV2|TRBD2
TGTGCCAGCAGTGAATCGAGCGGGAGGGCTCGGATTCAGTACTTC
CASSESSGRARIQYF
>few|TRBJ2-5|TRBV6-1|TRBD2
TGTGCCAGCAGTGTAATAGCGGGAGGGCAAGAGACCCAGTACTTC
CASSVIAGGQETQYF
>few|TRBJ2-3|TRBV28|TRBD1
TGTGCCTCCCAGGGGGCGTCAGATACGCAGTATTTT
CASQGASDTQYF
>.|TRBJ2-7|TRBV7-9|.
TGTGCCAGCAGCGCCACAGGGCGGAAAGCGTCCTACGAGCAGTACTTC
CASSATGRKASYEQYF
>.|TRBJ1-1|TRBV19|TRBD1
TGTGCCAGTACGACAGGGGTAATGGTGAACACTGAAGCTTTCTTT
CASTTGVMVNTEAFF
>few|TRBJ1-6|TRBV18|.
TGTGCCAGCTCACCAGACACGAACAGGTCACCCCTCCACTTT
CASSPDTNRSPLHF
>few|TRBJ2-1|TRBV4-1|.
TGCGCCAGCCGTCCCCATACCAGCTCCTACAATGAGCAGTTCTTC
CASRPHTSSYNEQFF
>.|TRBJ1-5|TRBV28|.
TGTGCCAGCAGTTGGCCGCTCAATCAGCCCCAGCATTTT
CASSWPLNQPQHF